The 14 T cell receptor beta chains in this list originate from one sample, sequenced in a study of blood T cell repertoires in COVID-19. Here immunoSEQ multiplex PCR was the method, and the copy in TCRdb shows in-frame clones only, minus some. This table has 150,000 or so clones, about 85% appearing once. The sample was PBMCs or T cells enriched from blood (not recorded which). The receptors were sampled from a middle-aged woman who had been exposed to COVID-19.

J is TRBJ1-1 and V is TRBV7-6; 7 nucleotides line up with TRBD1. Germline values: CDR1 SGHVS, CDR2 FNYEAQ. The CDR3 length is 13 residues. Trimming at V came to 5 bases and at J to 11 bases, leaving 11 bases not matched to a gene. The CDR3 sequence is CASSLDSQGRAFF. The CDR3 DNA sequence: TGTGCCAGCAGCCTCGACTCACAGGGGCGCGCTTTCTTT.

The gene calls are TRBV7-9 and TRBJ2-7, with TRBD2 matching 15 bases. This CDR3 comprises 17 residues. With 5 bases clipped from V and 5 bases from J, the junction kept 10 bases outside the gene matches. Germline-derived CDR1 and CDR2 are SEHNR and FQNEAQ (reference sequence). In nucleotides, the CDR3 is TGTGCCAGCAGCGCCGGGACTAGCGGGAGGAGGAACCACGAGCAGTACTTC. As protein: CASSAGTSGRRNHEQYF.

CDR3 coding DNA: TGTGCCAGCAGCGTTCGGGACTTCCCCACCGGGGAGCTGTTTTTT. Its protein product is CASSVRDFPTGELFF. The V call is TRBV9, the J call TRBJ2-2, with D perhaps TRBD2 (6 bases). The CDR3 has 15 residues. Germline loops: CDR1 SGDLS, CDR2 YYNGEE. Trimming cost V 2 bases and J 4 bases, with 12 bases left between them.

The chain is built from TRBV5-1 and TRBJ1-1; D may be TRBD1 (6 bases). The germline CDR1 and CDR2 sequences are SGHRS and YFSETQ. V gave up 2 bases and J gave up 8 bases, with 13 bases separating them. The CDR3 spans 13 residues. The CDR3 nucleotides read TGCGCCAGCAGCTTAGGGGGAGTGAAGGAAGCTTTCTTT. As protein: CASSLGGVKEAFF.

V is TRBV11-2 and J is TRBJ1-1; 8 bases fit TRBD1. This CDR3 is 17 amino acids long. J gave up 3 bases and V 1 base, and 10 bases lay outside the gene matches. Per germline, CDR1 SGHAT and CDR2 FQNNGV. The DNA of the CDR3 is TGTGCCAGCAGCTTAGGAGGGCCAGGGGGCTGGTACACTGAAGCTTTCTTT. Encoded protein: CASSLGGPGGWYTEAFF.

The J gene is TRBJ1-4, the V gene TRBV5-4; D may be TRBD1 (5 bases). V was trimmed by 5 bases and J by 13 bases, leaving 24 bases between them. CDR1 is SGHNT, CDR2 YYREEE, per germline (reference sequence). This CDR3 region has 15 residues. The DNA of the CDR3 is TGTGCCAGCAGTTCTCAAGGCTCACAGTCCCAGGGACTGTTTTTT. This encodes CASSSQGSQSQGLFF.

The V gene is TRBV5-6, the J gene TRBJ1-1; possible D gene TRBD1, 6 bases. Germline V gene sequence: CDR1 SGHDT, CDR2 YYEEEE. V was shortened by 0 bases and J by 8 bases, with 8 bases between the two germline ends. The CDR3 has 12 amino acids. In DNA form, the CDR3 reads TGTGCCAGCAGCTTGGACAGGGTCGAAGCTTTCTTT. Encoded protein: CASSLDRVEAFF.

The sample holds a few counts of this clone. This chain connects TRBV7-3 to TRBJ2-5, with D possibly TRBD2 on 6 matching bases. Deletions cut 0 bases from V and 5 bases from J, with 13 bases between. CDR1 SGHTA and CDR2 FQGTGA come from the germline V gene. The CDR3 extends over 15 amino acids. CDR3 residues: CASSLTRGPGETQYF. CDR3 bases: TGTGCCAGCAGCTTAACGCGGGGTCCAGGGGAGACCCAGTACTTC. Together with reference TRBV7-3 and TRBJ2-5, the CDR3 gives the full variable domain: GAGVSQTPSNKVTEKGKYVELRCDPISGHTALYWYRQSLGQGPEFLIYFQGTGAADDSGLPNDRFFAVRPEGSVSTLKIQRTERGDSAVYLCASSLTRGPGETQYFGPGTRLLVL.

This chain links TRBV12-5 with TRBJ1-5; 7 bases are a match to TRBD1. The ends lost 5 bases at V and 4 bases at J; junction bases unmatched: 8. The CDR3 loop spans 15 amino acids. Germline-derived CDR1 and CDR2 are LGHNT and FRNRAP. The DNA for the CDR3 is TGTGCTAGTGGTCCCCAGGGACAGCAGAATCAGCCCCAGCATTTT. Protein product: CASGPQGQQNQPQHF.

The chain couples TRBV7-9 to TRBJ2-1; 9 nucleotides align to TRBD2. The junction had 1 base not matched to a gene; V was cut back by 5 bases and J by 8 bases. The CDR3 covers 12 residues. Germline V gene sequence: CDR1 SEHNR, CDR2 FQNEAQ (reference sequence). CDR3 residues: CASSRTSDEQFF. Written as DNA, the CDR3 is TGTGCCAGCAGCCGGACTAGCGATGAGCAGTTCTTC.

The chain recombines TRBV19 with TRBJ2-1; 13 bases are a match to TRBD2. J was trimmed by 8 bases and V by 5 bases; bases with no gene match: 9. Germline values: CDR1 LNHDA, CDR2 SQIVND (reference sequence). The CDR3 has 16 amino acids. For the CDR3, the DNA is TGTGCCAGTAGTCCCCTTACTAGCGGGGGGGCCGATGAGCAGTTCTTC. Translation gives CASSPLTSGGADEQFF. Together with reference TRBV19 and TRBJ2-1, the CDR3 gives the full variable domain: DGGITQSPKYLFRKEGQNVTLSCEQNLNHDAMYWYRQDPGQGLRLIYYSQIVNDFQKGDIAEGYSVSREKKESFPLTVTSAQKNPTAFYLCASSPLTSGGADEQFFGPGTRLTVL.

The chain uses TRBV18 and TRBJ2-5; 8 positions match TRBD2. CDR1 is KGHSH and CDR2 is LQKENI in the germline V gene. The CDR3 has 16 amino acids. The ends lost 3 bases at V and 5 bases at J; junction bases unmatched: 11. CDR3 region: CASSPAQRERKETQYF. The CDR3 DNA reads TGTGCCAGCTCACCCGCCCAGCGGGAGAGGAAGGAGACCCAGTACTTC.

The chain links TRBV5-1 to TRBJ2-3; D remains ambiguous. The germline CDR1 and CDR2 sequences are SGHRS and YFSETQ. With 0 bases removed from V and 2 bases from J, the gap between germline ends came to 7 bases. The CDR3 contains 14 residues. The chain's CDR3 is CASSLDRPTDTQYF. The CDR3 DNA sequence: TGCGCCAGCAGCTTGGACAGACCCACAGATACGCAGTATTTT.

The chain has TRBV19 and TRBJ1-4; 10 nucleotides match TRBD1. This CDR3 is 15 amino acids long. Per germline, CDR1 LNHDA and CDR2 SQIVND (reference sequence). The V segment lost 3 bases and the J segment 5 bases; nucleotides outside the gene matches: 3. CDR3: CASSIRTGGNEKLFF. Here the CDR3 DNA reads TGTGCCAGTAGTATCAGGACAGGGGGGAATGAAAAACTGTTTTTT.